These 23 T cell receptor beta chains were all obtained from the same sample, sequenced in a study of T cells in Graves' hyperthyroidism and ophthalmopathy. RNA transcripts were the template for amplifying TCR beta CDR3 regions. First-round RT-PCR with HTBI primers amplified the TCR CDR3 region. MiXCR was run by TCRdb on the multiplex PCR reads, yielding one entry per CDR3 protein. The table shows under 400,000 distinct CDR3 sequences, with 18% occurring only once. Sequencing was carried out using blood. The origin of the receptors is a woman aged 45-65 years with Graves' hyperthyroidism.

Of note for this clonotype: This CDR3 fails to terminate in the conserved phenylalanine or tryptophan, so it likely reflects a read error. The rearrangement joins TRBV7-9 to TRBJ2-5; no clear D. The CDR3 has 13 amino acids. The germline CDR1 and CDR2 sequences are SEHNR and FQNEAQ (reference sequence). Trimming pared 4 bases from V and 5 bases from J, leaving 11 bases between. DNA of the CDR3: TGTGCCAGCAGCTCGGACGCTAGGGAGACCCAGTACGTC. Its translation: CASSSDARETQYV.

This CDR3 is CASSVDPQLNRVETQYF. The DNA of the CDR3 is TGTGCCAGCAGCGTAGATCCCCAACTTAACAGGGTAGAGACCCAGTACTTC. The gene calls are TRBV3-1 and TRBJ2-5; D may be TRBD1 (6 bases). Trimming stripped 5 bases from V and 4 bases from J, with 23 bases between. The germline gives CDR1 LGHDT, CDR2 YNNKEL (reference sequence). The CDR3 has 17 residues.

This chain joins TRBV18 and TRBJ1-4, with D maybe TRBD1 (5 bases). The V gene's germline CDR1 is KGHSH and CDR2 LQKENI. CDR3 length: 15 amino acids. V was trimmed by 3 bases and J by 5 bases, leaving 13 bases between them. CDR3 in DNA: TGTGCCAGCTCACCCCGACAGTCGACAAATGAAAAACTGTTTTTT. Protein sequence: CASSPRQSTNEKLFF.

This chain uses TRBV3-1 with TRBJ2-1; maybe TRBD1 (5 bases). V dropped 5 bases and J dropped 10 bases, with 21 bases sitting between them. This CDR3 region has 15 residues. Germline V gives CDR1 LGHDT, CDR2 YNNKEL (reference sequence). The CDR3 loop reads CASSLGPDSSYEQFF. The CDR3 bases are TGTGCCAGCAGCTTGGGCCCCGACAGCTCCTACGAGCAGTTCTTC.

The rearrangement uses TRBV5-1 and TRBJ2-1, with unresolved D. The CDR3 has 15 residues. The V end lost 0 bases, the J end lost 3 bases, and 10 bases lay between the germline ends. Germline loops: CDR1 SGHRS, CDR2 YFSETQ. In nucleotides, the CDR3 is TGCGCCAGCAGCTTGGAGGACGGATTCTACAATGAGCAGTTCTTC. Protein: CASSLEDGFYNEQFF.

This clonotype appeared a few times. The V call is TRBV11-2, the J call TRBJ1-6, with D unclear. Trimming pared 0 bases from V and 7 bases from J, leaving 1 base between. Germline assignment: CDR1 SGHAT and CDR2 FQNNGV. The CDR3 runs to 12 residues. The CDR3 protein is CASSLDNSPLHF. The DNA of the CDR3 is TGTGCCAGCAGCTTAGACAATTCACCCCTCCACTTT.

The CDR3 DNA follows: TGTGCCAGCAGTTTAGGTGTAGGAATGGATACGCAGTATTTT. Translating it yields CASSLGVGMDTQYF. This chain joins TRBV12-3 or TRBV12-4 and TRBJ2-3; D remains ambiguous. Trimming pared 1 base from V and 6 bases from J, leaving 11 bases between. The CDR3 runs to 14 residues.

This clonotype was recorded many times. The CDR3, as DNA: TGTGCCAGCAGTTCCGGACGCCTCGGTGAGCAGTTCTTC. This translates into CASSSGRLGEQFF. V gene TRBV6-1 combines with J gene TRBJ2-1, with D uncertain. The V gene's germline CDR1 is MNHNS and CDR2 SASEGT. V was shortened by 5 bases and J by 9 bases, with 14 bases between the two germline ends. The CDR3 loop spans 13 amino acids.

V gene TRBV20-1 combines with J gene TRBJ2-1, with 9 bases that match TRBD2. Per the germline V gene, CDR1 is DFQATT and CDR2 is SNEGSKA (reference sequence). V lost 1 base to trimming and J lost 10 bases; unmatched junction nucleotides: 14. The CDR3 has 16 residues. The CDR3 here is CSARASTSGLTDEQFF. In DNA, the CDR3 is TGCAGTGCTAGAGCCTCCACTAGCGGGTTAACTGACGAGCAGTTCTTC.

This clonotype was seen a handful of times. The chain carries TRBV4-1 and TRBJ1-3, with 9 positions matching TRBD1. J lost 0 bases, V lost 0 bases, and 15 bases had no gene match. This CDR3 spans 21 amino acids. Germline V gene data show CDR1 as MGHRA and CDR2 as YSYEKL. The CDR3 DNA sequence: TGCGCCAGCAGCCAAGATAGGGACAGGGAAATCGCGGGATCCTCTGGAAACACCATATATTTT. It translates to CASSQDRDREIAGSSGNTIYF.

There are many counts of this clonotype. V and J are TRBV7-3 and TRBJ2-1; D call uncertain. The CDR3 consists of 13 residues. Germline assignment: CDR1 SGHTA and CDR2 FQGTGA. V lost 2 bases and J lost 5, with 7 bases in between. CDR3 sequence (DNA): TGTGCCAGCAGCTTAGGGCTGAACAATGAGCAGTTCTTC. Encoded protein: CASSLGLNNEQFF.

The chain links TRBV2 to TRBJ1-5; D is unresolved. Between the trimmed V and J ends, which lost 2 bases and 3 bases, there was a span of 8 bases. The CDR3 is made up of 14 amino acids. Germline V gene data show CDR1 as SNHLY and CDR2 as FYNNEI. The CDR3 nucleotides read TGTGCCAGCAGTGAATTCGGAGACAATCAGCCCCAGCATTTT. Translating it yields CASSEFGDNQPQHF.

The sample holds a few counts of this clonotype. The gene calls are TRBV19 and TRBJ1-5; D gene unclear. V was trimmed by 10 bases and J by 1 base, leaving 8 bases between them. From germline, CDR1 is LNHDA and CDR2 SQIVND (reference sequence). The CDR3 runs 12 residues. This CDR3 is CATGRSNQPQHF. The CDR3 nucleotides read TGTGCCACCGGAAGGAGCAATCAGCCCCAGCATTTT.

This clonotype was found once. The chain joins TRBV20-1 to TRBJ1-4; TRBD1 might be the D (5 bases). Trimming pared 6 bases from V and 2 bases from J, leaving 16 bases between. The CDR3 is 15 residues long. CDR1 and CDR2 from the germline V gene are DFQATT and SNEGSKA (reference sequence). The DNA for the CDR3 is TGCAGTGCAGTGGACCTGGGACCGACTAATGAAAAACTGTTTTTT. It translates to CSAVDLGPTNEKLFF.

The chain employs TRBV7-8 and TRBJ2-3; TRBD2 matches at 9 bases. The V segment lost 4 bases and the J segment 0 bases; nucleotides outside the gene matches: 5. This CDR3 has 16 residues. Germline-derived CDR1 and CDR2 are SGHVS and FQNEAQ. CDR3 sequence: CASSSVAGESTDTQYF. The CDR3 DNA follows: TGTGCCAGCAGCTCCGTAGCGGGGGAAAGCACAGATACGCAGTATTTT.

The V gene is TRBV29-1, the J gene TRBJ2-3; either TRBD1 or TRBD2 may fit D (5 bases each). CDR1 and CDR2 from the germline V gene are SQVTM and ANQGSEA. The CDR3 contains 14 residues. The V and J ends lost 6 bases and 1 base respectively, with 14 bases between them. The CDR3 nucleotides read TGCAGCGTGCCCCGGGGCAGGGGCACAGATACGCAGTATTTT. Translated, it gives CSVPRGRGTDTQYF.

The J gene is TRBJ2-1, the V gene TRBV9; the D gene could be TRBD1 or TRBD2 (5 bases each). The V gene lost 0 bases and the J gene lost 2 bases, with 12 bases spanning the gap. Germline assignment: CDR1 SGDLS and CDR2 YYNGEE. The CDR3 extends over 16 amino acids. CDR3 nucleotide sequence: TGTGCCAGCAGCGTAGTAGGAGAGGGGACCTACAATGAGCAGTTCTTC. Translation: CASSVVGEGTYNEQFF.

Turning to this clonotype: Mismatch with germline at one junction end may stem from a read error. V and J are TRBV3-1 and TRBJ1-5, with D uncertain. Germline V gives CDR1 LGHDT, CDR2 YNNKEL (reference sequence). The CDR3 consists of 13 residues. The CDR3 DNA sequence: TGTGCCAGCGGCCAAGTGGAAGGCCAGCCCCAGCATTTT. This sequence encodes CASGQVEGQPQHF. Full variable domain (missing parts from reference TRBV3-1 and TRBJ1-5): DTAVSQTPKYLVTQMGNDKSIKCEQNLGHDTMYWYKQDSKKFLKIMFSYNNKELIINETVPNRFSPKSPDKAHLNLHINSLELGDSAVYFCASGQVEGQPQHFGDGTRLSIL.

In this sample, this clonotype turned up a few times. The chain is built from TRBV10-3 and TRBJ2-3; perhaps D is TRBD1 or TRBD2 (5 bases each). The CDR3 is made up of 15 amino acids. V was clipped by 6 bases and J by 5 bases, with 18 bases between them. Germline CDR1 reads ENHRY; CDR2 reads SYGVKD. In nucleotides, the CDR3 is TGTGCCATCAGCCCGATGGGGCTAGAGGGAGATACGCAGTATTTT. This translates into CAISPMGLEGDTQYF.

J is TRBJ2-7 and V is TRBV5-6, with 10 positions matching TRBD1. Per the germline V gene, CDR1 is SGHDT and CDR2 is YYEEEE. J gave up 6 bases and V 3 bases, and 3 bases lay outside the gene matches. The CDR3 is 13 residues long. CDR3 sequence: CASSYGQGGEQYF. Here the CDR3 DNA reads TGTGCCAGCAGCTACGGACAGGGGGGCGAGCAGTACTTC.

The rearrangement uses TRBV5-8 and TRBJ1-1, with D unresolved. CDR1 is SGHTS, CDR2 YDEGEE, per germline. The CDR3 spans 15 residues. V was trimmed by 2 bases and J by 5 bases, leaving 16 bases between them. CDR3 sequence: CASSLERTLRTEAFF. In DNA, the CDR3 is TGTGCCAGCAGCTTAGAGCGGACCCTTAGGACTGAAGCTTTCTTT.

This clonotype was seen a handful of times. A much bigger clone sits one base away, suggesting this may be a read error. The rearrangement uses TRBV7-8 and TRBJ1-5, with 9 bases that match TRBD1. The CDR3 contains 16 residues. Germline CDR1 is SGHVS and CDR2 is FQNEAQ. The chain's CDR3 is CASSPRQGDSNRPQHF. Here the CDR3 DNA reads TGTGCCAGCAGCCCGCGACAGGGGGATAGCAATCGGCCCCAGCATTTT.

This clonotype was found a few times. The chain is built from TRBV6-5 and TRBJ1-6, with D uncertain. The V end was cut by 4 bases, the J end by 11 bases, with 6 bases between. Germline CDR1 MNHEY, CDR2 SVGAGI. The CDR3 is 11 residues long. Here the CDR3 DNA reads TGTGCCAGCAGTTCCCCAACACCCCTCCACTTT. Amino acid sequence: CASSSPTPLHF.